This TCR beta chain stems from a study of cytomegalovirus exposure and HLA in healthy donors. A multiplex PCR was run with 60 Vbeta primers and 13 Jbeta primers. TCRdb's table, derived via immunoSEQ multiplex PCR, lists solely in-frame clones and lacks some. The sample records approximately 90,000 clones, roughly 85% being singletons. Germline CDR1 SGHTA, CDR2 FQGNSA. The CDR3 spans 18 residues. The junction had 10 bases not matched to a gene; V was cut back by 5 bases and J by 6 bases. The chain combines TRBV7-2 with TRBJ2-2; 15 bases agree with TRBD2. Source material: PBMCs. The TCR was taken from a man aged 40-49 years in good health and CMV-seropositive. The chain's CDR3 is CASSPRTSGGARAGELFF. The CDR3 DNA is TGTGCCAGCAGCCCCCGGACTAGCGGGGGGGCTAGGGCCGGGGAGCTGTTTTTT. Combining the CDR3 with reference TRBV7-2 and TRBJ2-2 gives the whole variable domain GAGVSQSPSNKVTEKGKDVELRCDPISGHTALYWYRQSLGQGLEFLIYFQGNSAPDKSGLPSDRFSAERTGGSVSTLTIQRTQQEDSAVYLCASSPRTSGGARAGELFFGEGSRLTVL.